One T cell receptor beta chain is described in this entry. Its specificity is not known. At one boundary the junction diverges from the germline segment, which might be a read error. Previously reported methods and listed TCR primers produced the bulk TCR libraries. In TCRdb, the PCR reads were re-called with MiXCR into one record per CDR3 protein. The table has 75,000 to 95,000 distinct CDR3 sequences, around 27% seen once; the top ten hold about 0.73%. These data originate in a study of molecular identifiers for immune sequencing clone quantification. General study points: A shared barcode on identical TCR molecules could lead to underestimated sizes for highly expanded clones. Beyond 20 RNA copies, clones held over 97% of effector molecules, compared with under 1% in naive cells.

Sorting recovered naive CD8 T cells on a CD8+CD4-CCR7+CD45RA+ profile. The germline CDR1 and CDR2 sequences are SGDLS and YYNGEE. The CDR3 contains 13 residues. This receptor was taken from a human donor in good health. Some libraries in this study had Jurkat cell RNA spiked in. V and J are TRBV9 and TRBJ1-1; D is unresolved. The material sequenced was naive CD8+ T cells from blood, with Jurkat cell RNA spiked in. Subset indicated: FACS-sorted CD8+CD4-CCR7+CD45RA+ naive T cells. The CDR3 nucleotides are TGTGCCAGCAGCGCCCCCCCGAACACTGAAGCTCTCTTT. Translating it yields CASSAPPNTEALF.